Listed here are 30 T cell receptor beta chains from one sample, sequenced in a study of cytomegalovirus exposure and HLA in healthy donors. PCR primers comprised 60 Vbeta and 13 Jbeta primers. Measured with immunoSEQ multiplex PCR; TCRdb has only the in-frame clones, and not every one. The sample has about 54,000 clones; the top ten hold approximately 6.9%. The specimen sequenced was PBMCs. The source of these receptors is a woman between 40 and 50 years old in good health and CMV-seronegative.

This sequence joins TRBV5-1 and TRBJ2-5; weak D call: TRBD1 (6 bases). V was trimmed by 4 bases and J by 1 base, leaving 20 bases between them. Germline-derived CDR1 and CDR2 are SGHRS and YFSETQ. This CDR3 contains 17 residues. Here the CDR3 DNA reads TGCGCCAGCAGCCGGAACCCGACAGGAAACCCCCAAGAGACCCAGTACTTC. Translating gives CASSRNPTGNPQETQYF.

A remark on this clone: This CDR3 is missing its conserved last phenylalanine or tryptophan, likely due to a read error. The rearrangement uses TRBV27 and TRBJ1-6, with 8 positions matching TRBD1. The V gene end was trimmed by 0 bases and the J gene end by 5 bases; junction bases not matched to a gene: 9. CDR3 length: 18 residues. Germline CDR1 is MNHEY and CDR2 is SMNVEV (reference sequence). CDR3 sequence (DNA): TGTGCCAGCAGTTTATCGCCCCTCAGGGGGCGGCATAATTCACCCCTCCACCTT. Translated: CASSLSPLRGRHNSPLHL.

V gene TRBV5-1 combines with J gene TRBJ2-2; D is possibly TRBD2 (6 bases). Germline CDR1 and CDR2: SGHRS and YFSETQ. The CDR3 consists of 16 residues. Trimming left V 7 bases short and J 1 base short, with 17 bases between. Written as DNA, the CDR3 is TGCGCCAGCGGAGTCGGGAATAGCGGGAACACCGGGGAGCTGTTTTTT. Translating gives CASGVGNSGNTGELFF.

The chain joins TRBV28 to TRBJ1-1; D call uncertain. The CDR3 is 12 residues long. CDR1 and CDR2 from the germline V gene are MDHEN and SYDVKM. The V and J ends lost 6 bases and 2 bases respectively, with 7 bases between them. CDR3 loop: CASSEFNTEAFF. The CDR3 DNA reads TGTGCCAGCAGCGAGTTCAACACTGAAGCTTTCTTT. The variable domain in full, with the rest retrieved from reference TRBV28 and TRBJ1-1, is DVKVTQSSRYLVKRTGEKVFLECVQDMDHENMFWYRQDPGLGLRLIYFSYDVKMKEKGDIPEGYSVSREKKERFSLILESASTNQTSMYLCASSEFNTEAFFGQGTRLTVV.

The J gene is TRBJ2-3, the V gene TRBV5-1, with 8 bases aligning to TRBD2. CDR3 length: 16 residues. The ends lost 4 bases at V and 2 bases at J; junction bases unmatched: 9. Per the germline V gene, CDR1 is SGHRS and CDR2 is YFSETQ. This CDR3 is CASSVNPGLDTDTQYF. Here the CDR3 DNA reads TGCGCCAGCAGCGTAAACCCGGGACTAGACACAGATACGCAGTATTTT.

This chain uses TRBV6-1 with TRBJ2-5, with 15 bases lining up with TRBD2. The ends lost 0 bases at V and 7 bases at J; junction bases unmatched: 0. This CDR3 comprises 15 residues. Germline V CDR1 and CDR2: MNHNS, SASEGT. The CDR3 region has the DNA TGTGCCAGCAGTGAAGCGGGACTAGCGGGGGGGACCCAGTACTTC. Amino acid sequence: CASSEAGLAGGTQYF.

The rearrangement uses TRBV6-5 and TRBJ1-5; a possible D gene is TRBD1 (6 bases). The CDR3 consists of 14 residues. The germline CDR1 and CDR2 sequences are MNHEY and SVGAGI. Trimming removed 6 bases at V and 7 bases at J, with 16 bases between. The DNA of the CDR3 is TGTGCCAGCAGGGGGGACATCCTAACCCAGCCCCAGCATTTT. Protein: CASRGDILTQPQHF.

The chain is built from TRBV23-1 and TRBJ2-4; 7 bases line up with TRBD1. TRBV23-1 is flagged as an ORF with uncertain function. This CDR3 region has 15 residues. The junction had 5 bases not matched to a gene; V was cut back by 3 bases and J by 3 bases. The CDR3 DNA follows: TGCGCCAGCAGTCATAACGGGACAGTCAAAAACATTCAGTACTTC. It yields the protein CASSHNGTVKNIQYF.

The CDR3 sequence is CAWSVAGLVGYTF. The CDR3 coding sequence is TGTGCCTGGAGTGTAGCCGGGTTGGTTGGCTACACCTTC. The V gene is TRBV30, the J gene TRBJ1-2; no clear D gene. CDR1 is GTSNPN, CDR2 SVGIG, per germline (reference sequence). This CDR3 contains 13 residues. Trimming pared 0 bases from V and 7 bases from J, leaving 12 bases between.

The genes are TRBV29-1 and TRBJ2-1; 10 nucleotides match TRBD2. From germline, CDR1 is SQVTM and CDR2 ANQGSEA. The CDR3 covers 16 residues. The V and J ends lost 3 bases and 5 bases, in that order; junction bases with no gene match: 10. The CDR3 loop is CSVDNPSGGTDNEQFF. CDR3 coding DNA: TGCAGCGTTGATAACCCTAGCGGGGGCACCGACAATGAGCAGTTCTTC.

The chain employs TRBV7-9 and TRBJ1-1; D call uncertain. V was clipped by 1 base and J by 8 bases, with 8 bases between them. This CDR3 is 12 amino acids long. The germline gives CDR1 SEHNR, CDR2 FQNEAQ (reference sequence). The CDR3 sequence is CASSLVPGEAFF. The CDR3 DNA sequence: TGTGCCAGCAGCTTAGTCCCAGGAGAAGCTTTCTTT.

The gene calls are TRBV5-1 and TRBJ2-7, with 11 bases aligning to TRBD2. Unmatched junction bases numbered 13, after V lost 2 bases and J lost 6 bases. CDR1 and CDR2 from the germline V gene are SGHRS and YFSETQ. The CDR3 loop spans 17 amino acids. The CDR3 here is CASSLGFTGLAALEQYF. Here the CDR3 DNA reads TGCGCCAGCAGCTTAGGTTTTACGGGACTAGCGGCCCTCGAGCAGTACTTC.

V and J are TRBV9 and TRBJ2-5; 9 nucleotides line up with TRBD2. The CDR3 length is 15 residues. Germline lookup yields CDR1 SGDLS and CDR2 YYNGEE. J was trimmed by 3 bases and V by 0 bases; bases with no gene match: 3. CDR3 loop: CASSVGLAGKETQYF. The CDR3 DNA follows: TGTGCCAGCAGCGTAGGGCTAGCGGGAAAAGAGACCCAGTACTTC.

J is TRBJ1-2 and V is TRBV28, with 11 bases identical to TRBD1. The CDR3 loop spans 15 amino acids. The junction had 7 bases not matched to a gene; V was cut back by 6 bases and J by 4 bases. Germline V gene lookup returns CDR1 MDHEN and CDR2 SYDVKM. CDR3 coding DNA: TGTGCCAGCAGCGCAGGACAGGGGGCCACCTATGGCTACACCTTC. Translation: CASSAGQGATYGYTF.

This rearrangement joins TRBV4-3 to TRBJ2-7; 10 bases align to TRBD2. The J call could be wrong; TRBJ2-1 is a better fit for the DNA end. CDR3 length: 15 amino acids. Germline loops: CDR1 LGHNA, CDR2 YSLEER. The CDR3 nucleotides are TGCGCCAGCAGCCTAGGACTAGCGGAGCACAATGAGCAGTTCTTC. This codes for CASSLGLAEHNEQFF.

V and J are TRBV4-3 and TRBJ2-2; 7 nucleotides align to TRBD2. V shed 1 base and J 4 bases; nucleotides not matched to a gene: 6. The CDR3 is made up of 16 amino acids. CDR1 and CDR2 from the germline V gene are LGHNA and YSLEER. Written as DNA, the CDR3 is TGCGCCAGCAGCCAAGGGGGAGGGAGTACCACCGGGGAGCTGTTTTTT. This encodes CASSQGGGSTTGELFF.

The chain combines TRBV5-1 with TRBJ2-7, with D maybe TRBD2 (5 bases). Germline values: CDR1 SGHRS, CDR2 YFSETQ. The length of the CDR3 is 14 residues. V dropped 2 bases and J dropped 5 bases, with 14 bases sitting between them. CDR3 coding DNA: TGCGCCAGCAGCTTCGCGGGCCCACGGAACGAGCAGTACTTC. This gives the protein CASSFAGPRNEQYF.

The rearrangement joins TRBV28 to TRBJ2-5; the match to TRBD1 covers 7 bases. The ends lost 6 bases at V and 5 bases at J; junction bases unmatched: 9. Germline V CDR1 and CDR2: MDHEN, SYDVKM. The CDR3 extends over 14 amino acids. CDR3 protein: CASRGEGGIETQYF. Written as DNA, the CDR3 is TGTGCCAGCAGAGGGGAAGGGGGCATCGAGACCCAGTACTTC.

The V gene is TRBV28, the J gene TRBJ2-5, with D tentatively TRBD2 (5 bases). CDR3 length equals 14 residues. CDR1 is MDHEN and CDR2 is SYDVKM in the germline V gene. Trimming left V 0 bases short and J 5 bases short, with 10 bases between. CDR3 nucleotide sequence: TGTGCCAGCAGTTTATGGGCTGAGGGCGAGACCCAGTACTTC. It is translated as CASSLWAEGETQYF.

This chain joins TRBV19 and TRBJ1-5; TRBD1 is a possible D gene (5 bases). This CDR3 comprises 13 residues. Germline loops: CDR1 LNHDA, CDR2 SQIVND (reference sequence). V was pared by 5 bases and J by 11 bases, with 16 bases between. DNA of the CDR3: TGTGCCAGTAGTGCCTCCCCTGGGGGGTCCCAGCATTTT. This translates into CASSASPGGSQHF.

The genes are TRBV9 and TRBJ1-5, with TRBD1 as a possible D gene (6 bases). CDR3 length: 14 amino acids. V gave up 3 bases and J gave up 6 bases, with 13 bases separating them. Germline CDR1 and CDR2: SGDLS and YYNGEE. Here the CDR3 DNA reads TGTGCCAGCAGCGCCTCACAGGGAAGTCAGCCCCAGCATTTT. Protein sequence: CASSASQGSQPQHF.

V usage is TRBV28 and J usage is TRBJ2-7; 10 bases map to TRBD1. Germline-derived CDR1 and CDR2 are MDHEN and SYDVKM. The CDR3 extends over 15 amino acids. Trimming took 5 bases from V and 3 from J; bases not matched to a gene: 7. The CDR3 DNA reads TGTGCCAGCAGTATGCCGGGACAGGGGCGCTACGAGCAGTACTTC. Protein sequence: CASSMPGQGRYEQYF.

The J gene is TRBJ2-3, the V gene TRBV6-4, with 14 bases that match TRBD2. Unmatched junction bases numbered 0, after V lost 0 bases and J lost 4 bases. The CDR3 spans 16 residues. Germline CDR1 is MRHNA and CDR2 is SNTAGT. The CDR3 is CASSDSTSGGADTQYF. CDR3 DNA sequence: TGTGCCAGCAGTGACTCGACTAGCGGGGGGGCAGATACGCAGTATTTT.

The chain combines TRBV28 with TRBJ1-2; no reliable D call. The CDR3 consists of 14 residues. The germline gives CDR1 MDHEN, CDR2 SYDVKM. Trimming took 1 base from V and 3 from J, leaving 9 bases between them. CDR3 protein: CASSLSEAHYGYTF. In nucleotides, the CDR3 is TGTGCCAGCAGTTTATCGGAGGCACACTATGGCTACACCTTC.

The chain employs TRBV10-2 and TRBJ2-7; tentatively, D is TRBD2 (7 bases). This CDR3 comprises 12 residues. Germline V gives CDR1 WSHSY, CDR2 SAAADI. V was trimmed by 7 bases and J by 2 bases, leaving 9 bases between them. The CDR3 sequence: CASKRDTYEQYF. CDR3 nucleotide sequence: TGCGCCAGCAAGCGGGACACCTACGAGCAGTACTTC.

The chain carries TRBV6-1 and TRBJ1-2; 9 nucleotides line up with TRBD1. V lost 4 bases and J lost 2; bases outside the gene matches: 5. Germline V gives CDR1 MNHNS, CDR2 SASEGT. The CDR3 runs 15 residues. Written as DNA, the CDR3 is TGTGCCAGCAGTGTTCGGGACAGGGAGAACTATGGCTACACCTTC. Encoded protein: CASSVRDRENYGYTF.

This sequence joins TRBV11-1 and TRBJ1-1; 8 positions match TRBD1. The germline V gene has CDR1 SGHAT and CDR2 FQDESV (reference sequence). V trimming: 5 bases; J trimming: 0 bases; junction bases outside the gene matches: 5. This CDR3 is 15 amino acids long. CDR3 bases: TGTGCCAGCAGCCCGGGGACAGGCCTGAACACTGAAGCTTTCTTT. Protein product: CASSPGTGLNTEAFF.

CDR3 residues: CASSLERVARGTDTQYF. The CDR3 DNA sequence: TGCGCCAGCAGCTTGGAGAGGGTTGCGCGTGGCACAGATACGCAGTATTTT. This chain uses TRBV5-1 with TRBJ2-3, with D perhaps TRBD2 (5 bases). CDR3 length: 17 amino acids. Germline CDR1 SGHRS, CDR2 YFSETQ. Deletions cut 0 bases from V and 1 base from J, with 15 bases between.

The gene calls are TRBV4-3 and TRBJ1-6; possible D gene TRBD1, 5 bases. This CDR3 has 16 amino acids. Germline CDR1 and CDR2: LGHNA and YSLEER. The V end was cut by 3 bases, the J end by 5 bases, with 14 bases between. CDR3: CASSQNRRSDNSPLHF. Here the CDR3 DNA reads TGCGCCAGCAGCCAGAACAGGCGATCAGATAATTCACCCCTCCACTTT.

The CDR3 sequence is CASSSTPGQVNEQYF. CDR3 in DNA: TGTGCCAGTAGCTCAACCCCGGGACAGGTGAACGAGCAGTACTTC. The V call is TRBV19, the J call TRBJ2-7; 8 bases agree with TRBD1. The V gene end was trimmed by 6 bases and the J gene end by 5 bases; junction bases not matched to a gene: 12. The CDR3 is made up of 15 amino acids. Germline assignment: CDR1 LNHDA and CDR2 SQIVND (reference sequence).